This T cell receptor beta chain came from a study of cytomegalovirus exposure and HLA in healthy donors. Only a few counts were recorded for this clone. Its matching antigen is unknown. Study results and limitations: Many donors carried some public TCRs, although rarity characterized most TCR sequences. Three chains tied to CMV proved CMV antigen-specific in vitro. The analysis excluded some indistinguishable V segments, including TRBV6-2 and TRBV6-3. Presence/absence analyses treated sequencing depth as roughly uniform across donors.

This CDR3 is built from 15 residues. From germline, CDR1 is SEHNR and CDR2 FQNEAQ (reference sequence). V lost 5 bases, J lost 3 bases, and 4 bases stayed unmatched. A multiplex PCR was run with 60 Vbeta primers and 13 Jbeta primers. This table comes from immunoSEQ multiplex PCR, and its TCRdb copy is limited to in-frame clones, with some not included. The sample shows roughly 110,000 clones, more than 65% of them seen only once. The sequence was collected from a woman aged 45-65 years in good health and CMV-seropositive. Material: PBMCs. This chain connects TRBV7-9 to TRBJ2-5, with 12 bases fitting TRBD2. Here the CDR3 reads CASSLRTSGEETQYF. CDR3 DNA sequence: TGTGCCAGCAGCCTACGGACTAGCGGGGAAGAGACCCAGTACTTC.